These T cell receptor beta chains were read from a single sample in a study of OX40 agonist ivuxolimab in advanced cancers. This table comes from immunoSEQ multiplex PCR, and its TCRdb copy is limited to in-frame clones, with some not included. In the table there are about 62,000 clones, 75% to 85% of which are singletons. This sample comprised CD4+ or CD8+ T cells sorted from blood, obtained in a trial of the OX40 agonist ivuxolimab. Receptors were obtained from an adult with an advanced solid tumor such as melanoma, head and neck, liver or kidney cancer. Each CDR3 is given without its conserved first and last residue. Fields, in order: J gene, V gene, clone size, CDR3 protein. The listing skips clone size in some rows; elsewhere it reads once, few, many or a size class.

>.|TRBV10-3|.
AISVDGYEQY
>TRBJ2-7|TRBV5-5|.
ASSLGQGATYEQY
>TRBJ2-3|TRBV11-1|.
ASSETLAKISDTQY
>TRBJ1-3|TRBV6-6|.
AWGDTGNTIY
>TRBJ1-1|TRBV19|.
ATLVGQNTEAF
>TRBJ2-3|TRBV19|.
ASSATRSGGSTDTQY
>TRBJ1-2|TRBV7-9|.
ASSLVGLGSGVANYGYT
>TRBJ1-1|TRBV10-3|.
AISDAPVEAF
>TRBJ2-1|TRBV9|.
ASSDTGGNEQF
>TRBJ2-2|TRBV13|.
ASSPMDGRVTGELF
>TRBJ1-5|TRBV5-5|.
ASSQYPGETYSNQPQH
>TRBJ1-2|TRBV6-5|.
ASSLRQNYGYT
>TRBJ2-7|TRBV6-1|.
ASSEQGTIYEQY
>TRBJ1-6|TRBV11-2|few
ASSLPGGRSPLH
>TRBJ2-1|TRBV9|.
ASSASGSNYNEQF
>TRBJ1-5|TRBV28|.
ASSSPPGQPQH
>TRBJ2-4|TRBV5-1|.
ASSLAGEAKNIQY
>TRBJ2-7|TRBV27|.
ASAPAWAHEQY